The present T cell receptor (beta chain) was sequenced within a study of cytomegalovirus exposure and HLA in healthy donors. General study points: According to a later analysis, TCR clusters from the first cohort tended to co-occur in the 120 or so validation repertoires. Most TCRs appeared rarely, but some public TCRs recurred in many donors.

The donors formed part of the approximately 130-subject validation cohort, distinct from the 666-subject first cohort. Sequencing used immunoSEQ multiplex PCR; TCRdb keeps in-frame clones, though not all of them. The table lists some 250,000 clones, about 90% of them singletons. There are 15 residues in the CDR3. Trimming removed 2 bases at V and 2 bases at J, with 11 bases between. CDR1 SGHDT and CDR2 YYEEEE come from the germline V gene. Regarding this clone: Its antigen is still unknown.

This chain links TRBV5-6 with TRBJ2-1, with a weak D call TRBD2 (6 bases). Sequencing was carried out using PBMCs. This TCR came from a woman aged 30 to 39 in good health and CMV-seronegative. CDR3 protein: CASSFGTLTYNEQFF. As DNA, the CDR3 is TGTGCCAGCAGCTTCGGGACTTTGACCTACAATGAGCAGTTCTTC.